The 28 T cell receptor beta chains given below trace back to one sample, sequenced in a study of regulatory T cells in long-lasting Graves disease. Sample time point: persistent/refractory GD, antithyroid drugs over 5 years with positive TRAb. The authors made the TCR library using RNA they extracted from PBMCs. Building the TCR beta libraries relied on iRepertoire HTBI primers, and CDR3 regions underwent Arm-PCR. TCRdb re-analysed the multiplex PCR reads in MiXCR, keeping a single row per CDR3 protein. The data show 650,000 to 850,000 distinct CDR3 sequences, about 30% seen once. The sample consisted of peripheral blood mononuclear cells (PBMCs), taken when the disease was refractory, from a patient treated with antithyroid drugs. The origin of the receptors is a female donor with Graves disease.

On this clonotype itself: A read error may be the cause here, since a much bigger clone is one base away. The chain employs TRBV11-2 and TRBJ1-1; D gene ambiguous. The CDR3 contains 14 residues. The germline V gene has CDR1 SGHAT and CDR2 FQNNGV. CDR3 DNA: TGTGTCAGCAGCTTAGACGTCATGAACACTGAAGCTTTCTTT. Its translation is CVSSLDVMNTEAFF. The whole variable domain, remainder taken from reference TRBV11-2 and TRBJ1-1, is EAGVAQSPRYKIIEKRQSVAFWCNPISGHATLYWYQQILGQGPKLLIQFQNNGVVDDSQLPKDRFSAERLKGVDSTLKIQPAKLEDSAVYLCVSSLDVMNTEAFFGQGTRLTVV.

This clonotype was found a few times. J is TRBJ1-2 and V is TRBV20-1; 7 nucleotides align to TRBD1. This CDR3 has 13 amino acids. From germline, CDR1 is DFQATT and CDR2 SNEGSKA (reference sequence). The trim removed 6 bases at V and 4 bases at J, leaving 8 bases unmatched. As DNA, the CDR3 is TGCAGTGCCAATCAGGGACAGTTCTATGGCTACACCTTC. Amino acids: CSANQGQFYGYTF.

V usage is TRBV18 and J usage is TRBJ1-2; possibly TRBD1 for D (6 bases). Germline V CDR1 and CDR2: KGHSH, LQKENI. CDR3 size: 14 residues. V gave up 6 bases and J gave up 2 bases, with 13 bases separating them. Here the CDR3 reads CASSPGVENYGYTF. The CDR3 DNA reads TGTGCCAGCTCCCCAGGGGTAGAGAACTATGGCTACACCTTC.

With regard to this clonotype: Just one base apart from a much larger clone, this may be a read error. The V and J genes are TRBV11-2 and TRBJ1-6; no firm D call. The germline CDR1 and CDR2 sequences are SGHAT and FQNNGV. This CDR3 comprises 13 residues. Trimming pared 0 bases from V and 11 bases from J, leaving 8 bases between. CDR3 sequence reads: CASSLDILPPLHF. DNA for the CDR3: TGTGCCAGCAGCTTAGATATTCTTCCACCCCTCCACTTT.

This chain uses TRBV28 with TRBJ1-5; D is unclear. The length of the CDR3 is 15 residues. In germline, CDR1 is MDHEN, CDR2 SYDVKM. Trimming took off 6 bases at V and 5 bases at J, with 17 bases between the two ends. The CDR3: CASRTGLSVYQPQHF. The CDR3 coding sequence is TGTGCCAGCAGAACCGGGCTAAGTGTGTATCAGCCCCAGCATTTT.

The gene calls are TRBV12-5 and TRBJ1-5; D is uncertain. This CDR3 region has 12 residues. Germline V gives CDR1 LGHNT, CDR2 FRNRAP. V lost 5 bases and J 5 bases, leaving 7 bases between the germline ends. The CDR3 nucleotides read TGTGCTAGTGGTGACTGGGATCAGCCCCAGCATTTT. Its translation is CASGDWDQPQHF.

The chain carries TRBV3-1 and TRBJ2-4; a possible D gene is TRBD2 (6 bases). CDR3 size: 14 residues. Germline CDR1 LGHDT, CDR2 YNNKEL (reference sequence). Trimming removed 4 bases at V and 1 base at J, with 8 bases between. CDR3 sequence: CASSRRGAKNIQYF. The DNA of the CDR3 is TGTGCCAGCAGCCGCCGGGGGGCCAAAAACATTCAGTACTTC.

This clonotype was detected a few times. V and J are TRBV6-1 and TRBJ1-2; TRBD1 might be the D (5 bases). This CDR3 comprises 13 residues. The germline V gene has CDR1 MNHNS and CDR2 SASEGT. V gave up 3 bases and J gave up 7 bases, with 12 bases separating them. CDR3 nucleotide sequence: TGTGCCAGCAGTGATGAGGGGCTAGGTGGCTACACCTTC. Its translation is CASSDEGLGGYTF.

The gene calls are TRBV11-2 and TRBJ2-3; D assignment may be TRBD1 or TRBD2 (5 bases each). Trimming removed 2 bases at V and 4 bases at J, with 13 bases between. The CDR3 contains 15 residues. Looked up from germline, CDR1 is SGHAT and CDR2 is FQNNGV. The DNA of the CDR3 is TGTGCCAGCAGCTTACGAGGGGCTGAGTCAGATACGCAGTATTTT. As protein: CASSLRGAESDTQYF.

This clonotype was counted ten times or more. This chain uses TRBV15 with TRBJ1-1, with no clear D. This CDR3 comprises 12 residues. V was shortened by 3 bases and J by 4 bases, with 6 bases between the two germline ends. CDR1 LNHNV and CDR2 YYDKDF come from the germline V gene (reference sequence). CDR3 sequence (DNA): TGTGCCACCAGCAGGTATGGCACTGAAGCTTTCTTT. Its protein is CATSRYGTEAFF.

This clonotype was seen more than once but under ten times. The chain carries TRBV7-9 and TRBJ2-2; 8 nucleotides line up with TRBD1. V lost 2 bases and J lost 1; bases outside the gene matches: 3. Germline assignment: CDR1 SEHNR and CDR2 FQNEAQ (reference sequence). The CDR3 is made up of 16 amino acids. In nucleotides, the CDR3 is TGTGCCAGCAGCTTATCTGGGACAGGGAACACCGGGGAGCTGTTTTTT. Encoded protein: CASSLSGTGNTGELFF.

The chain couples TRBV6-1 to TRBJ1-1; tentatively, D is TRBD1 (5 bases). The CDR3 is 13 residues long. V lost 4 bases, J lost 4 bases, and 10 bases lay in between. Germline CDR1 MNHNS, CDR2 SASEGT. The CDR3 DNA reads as TGTGCCAGCAGTGGGGGGTTGCCCACTGAAGCTTTCTTT. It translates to CASSGGLPTEAFF.

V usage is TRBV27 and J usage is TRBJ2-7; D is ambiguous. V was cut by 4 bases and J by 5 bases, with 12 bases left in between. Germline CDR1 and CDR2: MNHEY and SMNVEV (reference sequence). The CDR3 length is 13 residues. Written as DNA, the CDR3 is TGTGCCAGCAGTTACCGCCCCCAGAACGAGCAGTACTTC. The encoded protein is CASSYRPQNEQYF.

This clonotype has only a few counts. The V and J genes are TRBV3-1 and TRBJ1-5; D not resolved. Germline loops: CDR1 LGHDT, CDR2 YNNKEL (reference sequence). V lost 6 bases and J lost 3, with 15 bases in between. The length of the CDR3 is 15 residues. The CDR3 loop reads CASSLDGSLNQPQHF. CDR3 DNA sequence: TGTGCCAGCAGTCTGGACGGATCCCTCAATCAGCCCCAGCATTTT. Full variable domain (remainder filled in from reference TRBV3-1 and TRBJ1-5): DTAVSQTPKYLVTQMGNDKSIKCEQNLGHDTMYWYKQDSKKFLKIMFSYNNKELIINETVPNRFSPKSPDKAHLNLHINSLELGDSAVYFCASSLDGSLNQPQHFGDGTRLSIL.

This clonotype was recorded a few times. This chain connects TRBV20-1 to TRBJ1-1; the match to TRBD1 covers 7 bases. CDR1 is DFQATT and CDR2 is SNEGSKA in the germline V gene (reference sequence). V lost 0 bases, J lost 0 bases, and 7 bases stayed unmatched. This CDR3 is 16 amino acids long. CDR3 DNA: TGCAGTGCTAGAGACCCACAGGGGCACCTGAACACTGAAGCTTTCTTT. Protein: CSARDPQGHLNTEAFF.

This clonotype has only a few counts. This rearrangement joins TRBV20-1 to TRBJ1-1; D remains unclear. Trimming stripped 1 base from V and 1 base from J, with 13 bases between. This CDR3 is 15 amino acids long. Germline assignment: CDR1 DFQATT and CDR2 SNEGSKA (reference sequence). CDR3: CSARVVGSQNTEAFF. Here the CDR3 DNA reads TGCAGTGCTAGAGTAGTAGGAAGTCAGAACACTGAAGCTTTCTTT.

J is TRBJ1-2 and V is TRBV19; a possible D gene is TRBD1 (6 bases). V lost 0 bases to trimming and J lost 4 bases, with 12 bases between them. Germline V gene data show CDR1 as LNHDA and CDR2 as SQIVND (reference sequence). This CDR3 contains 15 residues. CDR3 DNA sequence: TGTGCCAGTAGTATAGATCGGGACACTTTCTATGGCTACACCTTC. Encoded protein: CASSIDRDTFYGYTF.

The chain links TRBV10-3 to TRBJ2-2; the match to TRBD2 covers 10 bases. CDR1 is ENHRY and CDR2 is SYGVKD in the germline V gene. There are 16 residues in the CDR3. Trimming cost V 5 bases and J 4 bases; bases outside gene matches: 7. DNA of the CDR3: TGTGCCATCAGTTCCTCTAGCGGGAGTGGCACCGGGGAGCTGTTTTTT. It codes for CAISSSSGSGTGELFF.

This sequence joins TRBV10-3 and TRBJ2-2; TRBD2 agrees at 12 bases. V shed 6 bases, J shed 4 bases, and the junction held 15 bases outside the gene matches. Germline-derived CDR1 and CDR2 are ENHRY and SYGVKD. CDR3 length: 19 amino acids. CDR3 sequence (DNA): TGTGCCATCAGCGTCCGGACGTCTGGACTAGCGGGACCCACCGGGGAGCTGTTTTTT. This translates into CAISVRTSGLAGPTGELFF.

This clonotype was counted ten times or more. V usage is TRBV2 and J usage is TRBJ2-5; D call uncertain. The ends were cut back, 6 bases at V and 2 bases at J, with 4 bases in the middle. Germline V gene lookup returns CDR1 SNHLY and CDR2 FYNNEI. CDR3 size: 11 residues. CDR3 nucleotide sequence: TGTGCCAGCAGCGTACAAGAGACCCAGTACTTC. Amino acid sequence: CASSVQETQYF.

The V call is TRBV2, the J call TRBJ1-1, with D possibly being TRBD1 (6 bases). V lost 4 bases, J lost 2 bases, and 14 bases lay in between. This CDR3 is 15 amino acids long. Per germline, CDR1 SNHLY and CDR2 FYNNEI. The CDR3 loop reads CASSVLGADNTEAFF. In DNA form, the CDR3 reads TGTGCCAGCAGTGTTTTGGGGGCAGATAACACTGAAGCTTTCTTT.

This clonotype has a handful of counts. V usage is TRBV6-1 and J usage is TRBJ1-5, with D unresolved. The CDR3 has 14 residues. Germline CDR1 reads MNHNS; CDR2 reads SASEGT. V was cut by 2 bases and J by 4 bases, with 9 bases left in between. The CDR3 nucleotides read TGTGCCAGCAGTGAAAAAATCAGAAATCAGCCCCAGCATTTT. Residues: CASSEKIRNQPQHF.

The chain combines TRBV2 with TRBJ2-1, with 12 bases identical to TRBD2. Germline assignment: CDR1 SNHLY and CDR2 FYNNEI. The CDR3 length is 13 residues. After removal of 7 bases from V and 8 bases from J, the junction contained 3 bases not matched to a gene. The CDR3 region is CASTRLAGDEQFF. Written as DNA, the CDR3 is TGTGCCAGCACCCGACTAGCGGGAGATGAGCAGTTCTTC.

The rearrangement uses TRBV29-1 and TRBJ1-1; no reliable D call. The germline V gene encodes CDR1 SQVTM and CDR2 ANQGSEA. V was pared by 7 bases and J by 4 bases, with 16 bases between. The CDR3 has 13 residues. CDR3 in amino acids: CSGRNLGSTEAFF. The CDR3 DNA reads TGCAGCGGGAGAAATTTAGGGAGCACTGAAGCTTTCTTT.

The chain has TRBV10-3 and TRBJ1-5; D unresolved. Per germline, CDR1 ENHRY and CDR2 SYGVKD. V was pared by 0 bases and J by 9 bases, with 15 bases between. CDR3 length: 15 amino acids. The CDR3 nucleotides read TGTGCCATCAGTGAGTCTGGTCTGTCCCCGGGGCCCCAGCATTTT. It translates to CAISESGLSPGPQHF.

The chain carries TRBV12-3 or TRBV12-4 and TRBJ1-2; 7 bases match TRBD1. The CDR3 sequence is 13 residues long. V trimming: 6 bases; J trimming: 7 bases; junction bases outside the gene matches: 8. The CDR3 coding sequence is TGTGCCAGCAGCCCGACAGGGAATGGTGGCTACACCTTC. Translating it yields CASSPTGNGGYTF.

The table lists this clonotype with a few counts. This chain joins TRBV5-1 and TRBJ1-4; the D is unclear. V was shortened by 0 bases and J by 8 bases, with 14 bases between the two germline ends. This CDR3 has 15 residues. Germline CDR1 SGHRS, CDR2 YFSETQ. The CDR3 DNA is TGCGCCAGCAGCTTGGATTGGGGTATTAACGAAAAACTGTTTTTT. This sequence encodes CASSLDWGINEKLFF.

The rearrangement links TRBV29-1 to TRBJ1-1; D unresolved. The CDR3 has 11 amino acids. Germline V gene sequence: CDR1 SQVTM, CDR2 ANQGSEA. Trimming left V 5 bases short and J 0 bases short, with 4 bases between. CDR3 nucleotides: TGCAGCGTTTCTATGAACACTGAAGCTTTCTTT. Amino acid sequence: CSVSMNTEAFF.